Reported below is one T cell receptor (beta chain). The data belong to a study of monozygotic twins with inflammatory bowel disease. TCRdb reprocessed the 5' RACE reads and reports one entry per CDR3 protein, with no DNA. In all, the sample yields 200,000 to 250,000 distinct CDR3 sequences. CDR1 and CDR2 from the germline V gene are DFQATT and SNEGSKA (reference sequence). The CDR3 spans 13 residues. The gene calls are TRBV20-1 and TRBJ2-7; the TCRdb D gene call, TRBD2, has no DNA to confirm it. This clonotype was obtained from a human donor with ulcerative colitis or Crohn's disease, or a healthy co-twin of an affected twin (not recorded which). Sequencing was done on a sample of blood. This chain's CDR3 is CSAGTSGPTEQYF.